Below, 28 T cell receptor beta chains from the same sample are listed, as sequenced in a study of T cell repertoires in cytomegalovirus infection. In TCRdb, the reads were re-called with MiXCR into one record per CDR3 protein. In the table there are 200,000 to 250,000 distinct CDR3 sequences, roughly 20% of which are singletons. Input material: CD8+ T cells from PBMCs. The receptor set was obtained from a human donor in good health (CMV status not recorded). Some clones in this sample may be carry-over from other donors' samples.

The rearrangement joins TRBV6-6 to TRBJ2-5; D not resolved. The ends were cut back, 7 bases at V and 2 bases at J, with 11 bases in the middle. Germline CDR1 and CDR2: MNHNY and SVGAGI (reference sequence). The CDR3 runs 13 residues. The DNA for the CDR3 is TGTGCCAGCACCCTCGTCAGTCAAGAGACCCAGTACTTC. The encoded protein is CASTLVSQETQYF.

The CDR3 nucleotides are TGTGCCAGCAGTGAAATTCACAGTTCTAGCACAGATACGCAGTATTTT. Translated, it gives CASSEIHSSSTDTQYF. The chain employs TRBV2 and TRBJ2-3, with D unresolved. The CDR3 runs 16 residues. CDR1 is SNHLY and CDR2 is FYNNEI in the germline V gene. V was shortened by 2 bases and J by 0 bases, with 12 bases between the two germline ends.

The V call is TRBV13, the J call TRBJ2-7; D may be TRBD1 or TRBD2 (5 bases each). The germline V gene encodes CDR1 PRHDT and CDR2 FYEKMQ (reference sequence). This CDR3 spans 12 amino acids. Written as DNA, the CDR3 is TGTGGCTCGGGGCCCGGCCTGGACGAGCAGTACTTC. Translating it yields CGSGPGLDEQYF.

In its sample, this clonotype was seen a few times. The chain recombines TRBV11-2 with TRBJ2-7; 8 bases map to TRBD2. J was trimmed by 0 bases and V by 5 bases; bases with no gene match: 6. Germline-derived CDR1 and CDR2 are SGHAT and FQNNGV. This CDR3 contains 15 residues. Here the CDR3 reads CASSLNGGGSYEQYF. The DNA of the CDR3 is TGTGCCAGCAGCCTGAACGGGGGGGGCTCCTACGAGCAGTACTTC.

This clonotype was observed a handful of times. The chain links TRBV7-4 to TRBJ2-5; 7 bases fit TRBD1. Germline CDR1 is SGHVT and CDR2 is SQSDAQ. This CDR3 region has 16 residues. The ends lost 1 base at V and 5 bases at J; junction bases unmatched: 10. CDR3: CASSLVEQGLAETQYF. DNA of the CDR3: TGTGCCAGCAGCTTAGTGGAACAGGGGCTGGCGGAGACCCAGTACTTC.

This clonotype was picked up a small number of times. The chain has TRBV5-4 and TRBJ2-1; 11 bases agree with TRBD1. The CDR3 loop spans 14 amino acids. Germline values: CDR1 SGHNT, CDR2 YYREEE (reference sequence). V lost 0 bases and J lost 14; bases outside the gene matches: 7. DNA of the CDR3: TGTGCCAGCAGCTTGGAAAGTCGGGGACAGGGGGAGTTCTTC. Residues: CASSLESRGQGEFF.

This clonotype came up many times. J is TRBJ1-2 and V is TRBV7-2; the D is unclear. The CDR3 extends over 13 amino acids. Germline V gives CDR1 SGHTA, CDR2 FQGNSA. Trimming shortened V by 1 base and J by 1 base, and 4 bases separated the two germline ends. CDR3 bases: TGTGCCAGCAGCTTAGTGGTTAACTATGGCTACACCTTC. This codes for CASSLVVNYGYTF.

This clonotype was observed a few times. The chain carries TRBV12-3 or TRBV12-4 and TRBJ1-2; D might be TRBD1 (5 bases). This CDR3 region has 13 residues. Trimming took 5 bases from V and 5 from J, leaving 12 bases between them. CDR3 amino acids: CASSNGAGYGYTF. Here the CDR3 DNA reads TGTGCCAGCAGTAATGGGGCGGGATATGGCTACACCTTC.

This clonotype rates as medium-sized. The chain carries TRBV11-2 and TRBJ1-5; D may be TRBD1 (6 bases). Germline V gene sequence: CDR1 SGHAT, CDR2 FQNNGV. V was clipped by 1 base and J by 0 bases, with 13 bases between them. The CDR3 has 17 amino acids. The CDR3 nucleotides are TGTGCCAGCAGCTTAGGGGGGGCAGATTATAGCAATCAGCCCCAGCATTTT. Translation gives CASSLGGADYSNQPQHF.

This chain links TRBV7-3 with TRBJ2-1, with D unclear. Trimming took off 1 base at V and 4 bases at J, with 14 bases between the two ends. The CDR3 covers 16 residues. Germline assignment: CDR1 SGHTA and CDR2 FQGTGA. The chain's CDR3 is CASSLIPRSAYNEQFF. The CDR3, as DNA: TGTGCCAGCAGCTTAATTCCCCGTAGTGCTTACAATGAGCAGTTCTTC. Full variable domain (outside the CDR3, taken from reference TRBV7-3 and TRBJ2-1): GAGVSQTPSNKVTEKGKYVELRCDPISGHTALYWYRQSLGQGPEFLIYFQGTGAADDSGLPNDRFFAVRPEGSVSTLKIQRTERGDSAVYLCASSLIPRSAYNEQFFGPGTRLTVL.

This clonotype was counted a few times. CDR3 sequence: CASSQVEGAYNEQFF. The CDR3 DNA is TGTGCCAGCAGCCAAGTAGAGGGGGCCTACAATGAGCAGTTCTTC. V is TRBV3-1 and J is TRBJ2-1; TRBD1 might be the D (6 bases). The germline V gene encodes CDR1 LGHDT and CDR2 YNNKEL (reference sequence). V lost 1 base and J 2 bases, leaving 9 bases between the germline ends. The CDR3 sequence is 15 residues long.

This clonotype appeared many times. The chain recombines TRBV7-9 with TRBJ1-2; 7 bases are shared with TRBD1. This CDR3 spans 12 amino acids. Germline assignment: CDR1 SEHNR and CDR2 FQNEAQ (reference sequence). Trimming cost V 5 bases and J 8 bases; bases outside gene matches: 5. Here the CDR3 reads CASSVDRAGYTF. The CDR3 DNA follows: TGTGCCAGCAGCGTTGACAGGGCCGGCTACACCTTC.

The chain joins TRBV4-1 to TRBJ2-5; 7 nucleotides agree with TRBD1. The germline V gene has CDR1 MGHRA and CDR2 YSYEKL. The CDR3 consists of 15 residues. The J segment lost 0 bases and the V segment lost 4 bases, leaving 5 bases of the junction unmatched. The CDR3 spells CASSPRDRDQETQYF. Written as DNA, the CDR3 is TGCGCCAGCAGCCCCCGGGACAGAGACCAAGAGACCCAGTACTTC.

The chain carries TRBV4-1 and TRBJ2-3; D uncertain. Germline CDR1 and CDR2: MGHRA and YSYEKL. Trimming shortened V by 3 bases and J by 6 bases, and 13 bases separated the two germline ends. This CDR3 is built from 14 residues. CDR3 amino acids: CASSHRPRADTQYF. In DNA form, the CDR3 reads TGCGCCAGCAGCCATCGGCCCCGGGCGGATACGCAGTATTTT.

This clonotype came up a few times. The rearrangement joins TRBV7-2 to TRBJ1-2; weak D call: TRBD1 (6 bases). Germline-derived CDR1 and CDR2 are SGHTA and FQGNSA. The CDR3 loop spans 12 amino acids. V was pared by 8 bases and J by 8 bases, with 15 bases between. CDR3 region: CASSGGGEGYTF. The CDR3 DNA sequence: TGTGCCAGCTCAGGAGGGGGGGAGGGCTACACCTTC.

This clonotype was observed a handful of times. The chain joins TRBV11-2 to TRBJ2-5; D unclear. Germline V lookup: CDR1 SGHAT, CDR2 FQNNGV. The germline V and J ends were trimmed by 5 bases and 4 bases, with 14 bases remaining between them. The CDR3 is made up of 14 amino acids. The CDR3 DNA follows: TGTGCCAGCAGCCCTGACACTGTCTTAGAGACCCAGTACTTC. Protein product: CASSPDTVLETQYF.

This clonotype was counted at least ten times. In DNA form, the CDR3 reads TGTGCCAGCAGGTGGGGGGACCCCTCCTACGAGCAGTACTTC. This codes for CASRWGDPSYEQYF. The rearrangement links TRBV7-2 to TRBJ2-7, with D maybe TRBD2 (6 bases). This CDR3 comprises 14 residues. V gave up 6 bases and J gave up 0 bases, with 12 bases separating them. CDR1 is SGHTA and CDR2 is FQGNSA in the germline V gene.

This clonotype was observed many times. V gene TRBV7-8 combines with J gene TRBJ2-2; perhaps TRBD1 as D (6 bases). Germline V gene sequence: CDR1 SGHVS, CDR2 FQNEAQ. The CDR3 is 17 residues long. The V gene lost 4 bases and the J gene lost 2 bases, with 17 bases spanning the gap. The CDR3 protein is CASSSIPGQRNTGELFF. CDR3 coding DNA: TGTGCCAGCAGCTCGATCCCGGGACAAAGAAACACCGGGGAGCTGTTTTTT.

Written as DNA, the CDR3 is TGTGCCAGCAGCCCCTGGCGAGGGGCCAAAGAGACCCAGTACTTC. Translated, it gives CASSPWRGAKETQYF. The chain joins TRBV14 to TRBJ2-5, with D possibly being TRBD1 or TRBD2 (5 bases each). Germline V lookup: CDR1 SGHDN, CDR2 FVKESK. V gave up 4 bases and J gave up 3 bases, with 15 bases separating them. This CDR3 contains 15 residues.

This clonotype was found many times. The chain has TRBV28 and TRBJ2-7, with TRBD1 matching 8 bases. CDR3 size: 16 residues. The junction had 13 bases not matched to a gene; V was cut back by 5 bases and J by 4 bases. Germline loops: CDR1 MDHEN, CDR2 SYDVKM. Here the CDR3 reads CASSNTFKTGDYEQYF. DNA of the CDR3: TGTGCCAGCAGTAACACCTTTAAGACAGGGGATTACGAGCAGTACTTC.

This clonotype was counted many times. The rearrangement joins TRBV7-2 to TRBJ2-7; TRBD2 aligns across 8 bases. J gave up 3 bases and V 3 bases, and 4 bases lay outside the gene matches. The CDR3 is 14 amino acids. CDR1 SGHTA and CDR2 FQGNSA come from the germline V gene. CDR3 nucleotides: TGTGCCAGCAGCTTCAGCGGGGGATTCTACGAGCAGTACTTC. This codes for CASSFSGGFYEQYF.

V gene TRBV7-9 combines with J gene TRBJ2-1; weak D call: TRBD2 (5 bases). Trimming pared 4 bases from V and 8 bases from J, leaving 18 bases between. Germline V gene lookup returns CDR1 SEHNR and CDR2 FQNEAQ (reference sequence). CDR3 length: 15 amino acids. This chain's CDR3 is CASSSLDKGVYEQFF. Written as DNA, the CDR3 is TGTGCCAGCAGCTCACTGGATAAGGGAGTGTATGAGCAGTTCTTC.

On this clonotype itself: A read error may explain this, as a much larger clone is one base away. The V call is TRBV7-6, the J call TRBJ1-1, with D unresolved. Germline V gene sequence: CDR1 SGHVS, CDR2 FNYEAQ. The CDR3 is 12 residues long. V lost 1 base to trimming and J lost 9 bases, with 9 bases between them. The CDR3 region is CASSLESSKAFF. The CDR3 region has the DNA TGTGCCAGCAGCTTAGAGAGTAGCAAAGCTTTCTTT.

The genes are TRBV27 and TRBJ2-2; either TRBD1 or TRBD2 may fit D (5 bases each). Germline CDR1 reads MNHEY; CDR2 reads SMNVEV (reference sequence). Trimming took 7 bases from V and 4 from J, leaving 10 bases between them. The CDR3 runs to 13 residues. CDR3: CASTGTATGELFF. CDR3 nucleotides: TGTGCCAGCACCGGGACGGCCACCGGGGAGCTGTTTTTT.

This clonotype was counted once. This chain connects TRBV19 to TRBJ1-1; D not resolved. Looked up from germline, CDR1 is LNHDA and CDR2 is SQIVND (reference sequence). The CDR3 totals 13 residues. V was shortened by 7 bases and J by 1 base, with 10 bases between the two germline ends. The CDR3 loop reads CASIRFGNTEAFF. The CDR3 coding sequence is TGTGCCAGTATTCGGTTTGGGAACACTGAAGCTTTCTTT. The full variable domain, with the rest looked up from reference TRBV19 and TRBJ1-1, is DGGITQSPKYLFRKEGQNVTLSCEQNLNHDAMYWYRQDPGQGLRLIYYSQIVNDFQKGDIAEGYSVSREKKESFPLTVTSAQKNPTAFYLCASIRFGNTEAFFGQGTRLTVV.

V is TRBV7-8 and J is TRBJ2-3; D not resolved. Trimming cost V 4 bases and J 2 bases, with 19 bases left between them. The CDR3 runs to 17 residues. Germline loops: CDR1 SGHVS, CDR2 FQNEAQ. CDR3 bases: TGTGCCAGCAGCTCCCCCCCCGTCAGCATCCCCACAGATACGCAGTATTTT. Translated: CASSSPPVSIPTDTQYF.

This clonotype was counted at least ten times. The chain uses TRBV7-9 and TRBJ1-1; 8 bases are shared with TRBD1. CDR1 is SEHNR, CDR2 FQNEAQ, per germline (reference sequence). V lost 6 bases, J lost 1 base, and 1 base stayed unmatched. The CDR3 runs 13 residues. CDR3 region: CASRGTGNTEAFF. The CDR3 DNA follows: TGTGCCAGCAGGGGGACAGGGAACACTGAAGCTTTCTTT.

This rearrangement joins TRBV2 to TRBJ1-5; D uncertain. The CDR3 totals 13 residues. Germline V gene data show CDR1 as SNHLY and CDR2 as FYNNEI. Trimming cost V 7 bases and J 3 bases, with 10 bases left between them. CDR3 protein: CASTPLFNQPQHF. The DNA of the CDR3 is TGTGCCAGCACCCCCCTATTCAATCAGCCCCAGCATTTT. Full variable domain (missing parts from reference TRBV2 and TRBJ1-5): EPEVTQTPSHQVTQMGQEVILRCVPISNHLYFYWYRQILGQKVEFLVSFYNNEISEKSEIFDDQFSVERPDGSNFTLKIRSTKLEDSAMYFCASTPLFNQPQHFGDGTRLSIL.